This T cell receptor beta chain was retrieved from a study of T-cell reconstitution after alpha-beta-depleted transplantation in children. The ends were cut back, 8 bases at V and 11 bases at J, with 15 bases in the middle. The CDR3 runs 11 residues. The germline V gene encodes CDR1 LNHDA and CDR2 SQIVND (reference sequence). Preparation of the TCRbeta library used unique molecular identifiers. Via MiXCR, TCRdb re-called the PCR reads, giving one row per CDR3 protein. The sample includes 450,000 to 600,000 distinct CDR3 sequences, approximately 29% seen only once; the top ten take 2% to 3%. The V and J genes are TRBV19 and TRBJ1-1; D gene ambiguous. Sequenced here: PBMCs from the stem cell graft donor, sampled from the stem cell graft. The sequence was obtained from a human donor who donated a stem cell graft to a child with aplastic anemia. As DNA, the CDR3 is TGTGCCAGTTCAGATAACCTGGGGGCTTTCTTT. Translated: CASSDNLGAFF.